This TCR beta chain was sequenced in a study of blood T cell repertoires in COVID-19. Study-wide context: The study drew acute and convalescent COVID-19 samples from the United States, Italy and Spain.

Trimming took 5 bases from V and 6 from J, leaving 10 bases between them. The germline CDR1 and CDR2 sequences are SGHTA and FQGNSA. The length of the CDR3 is 13 residues. Method: immunoSEQ multiplex PCR; TCRdb's copy keeps in-frame clones and lacks some. The data show over 250,000 clones, roughly 90% seen once. Sequenced material: PBMCs or T cells enriched from blood (not recorded which). The TCR originated in a woman younger than 35 who had recovered from COVID-19. The gene calls are TRBV7-2 and TRBJ1-4; D unresolved. DNA of the CDR3: TGTGCCAGCAGCACCCGGACTGATGAAAAACTGTTTTTT. Translating gives CASSTRTDEKLFF.